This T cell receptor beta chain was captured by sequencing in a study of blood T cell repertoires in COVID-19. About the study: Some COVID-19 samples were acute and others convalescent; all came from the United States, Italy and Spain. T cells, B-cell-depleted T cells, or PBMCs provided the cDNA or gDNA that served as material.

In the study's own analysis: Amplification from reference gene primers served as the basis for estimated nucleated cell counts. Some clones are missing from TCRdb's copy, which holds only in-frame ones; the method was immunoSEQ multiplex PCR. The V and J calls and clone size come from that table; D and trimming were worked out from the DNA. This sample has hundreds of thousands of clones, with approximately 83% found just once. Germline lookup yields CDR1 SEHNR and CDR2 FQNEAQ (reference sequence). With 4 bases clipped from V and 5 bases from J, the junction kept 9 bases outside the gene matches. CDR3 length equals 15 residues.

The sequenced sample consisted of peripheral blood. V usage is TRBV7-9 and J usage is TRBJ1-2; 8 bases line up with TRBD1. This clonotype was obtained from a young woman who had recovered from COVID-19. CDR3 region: CASSSSTGGRYGYTF. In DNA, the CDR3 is TGTGCCAGCAGCTCTTCAACAGGGGGGAGGTATGGCTACACCTTC.